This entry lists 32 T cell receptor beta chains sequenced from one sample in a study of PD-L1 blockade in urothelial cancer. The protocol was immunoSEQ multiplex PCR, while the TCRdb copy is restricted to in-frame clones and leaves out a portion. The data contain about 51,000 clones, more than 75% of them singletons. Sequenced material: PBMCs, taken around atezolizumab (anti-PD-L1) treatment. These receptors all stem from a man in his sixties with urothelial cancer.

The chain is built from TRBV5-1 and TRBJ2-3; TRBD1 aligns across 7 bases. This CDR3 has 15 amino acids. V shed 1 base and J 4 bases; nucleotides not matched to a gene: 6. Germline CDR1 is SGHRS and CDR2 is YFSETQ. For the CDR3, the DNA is TGCGCCAGCAGCTTGCAACAGGGGCAATCAGATACGCAGTATTTT. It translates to CASSLQQGQSDTQYF. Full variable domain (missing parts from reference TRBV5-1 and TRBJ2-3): KAGVTQTPRYLIKTRGQQVTLSCSPISGHRSVSWYQQTPGQGLQFLFEYFSETQRNKGNFPGRFSGRQFSNSRSEMNVSTLELGDSALYLCASSLQQGQSDTQYFGPGTRLTVL.

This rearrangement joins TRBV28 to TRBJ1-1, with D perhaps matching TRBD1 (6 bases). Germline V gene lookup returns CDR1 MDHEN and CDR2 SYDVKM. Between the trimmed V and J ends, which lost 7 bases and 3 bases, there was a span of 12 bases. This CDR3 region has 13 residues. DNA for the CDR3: TGTGCCAGCAACCCCGGGACATACACTGAAGCTTTCTTT. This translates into CASNPGTYTEAFF. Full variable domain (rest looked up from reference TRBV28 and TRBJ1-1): DVKVTQSSRYLVKRTGEKVFLECVQDMDHENMFWYRQDPGLGLRLIYFSYDVKMKEKGDIPEGYSVSREKKERFSLILESASTNQTSMYLCASNPGTYTEAFFGQGTRLTVV.

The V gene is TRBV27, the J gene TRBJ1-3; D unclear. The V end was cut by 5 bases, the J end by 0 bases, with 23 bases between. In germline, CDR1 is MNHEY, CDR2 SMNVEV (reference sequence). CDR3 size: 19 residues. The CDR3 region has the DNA TGTGCCAGCAGTCTAAAGCCCACCCCGGCAGGCCACTCTGGAAACACCATATATTTT. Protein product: CASSLKPTPAGHSGNTIYF.

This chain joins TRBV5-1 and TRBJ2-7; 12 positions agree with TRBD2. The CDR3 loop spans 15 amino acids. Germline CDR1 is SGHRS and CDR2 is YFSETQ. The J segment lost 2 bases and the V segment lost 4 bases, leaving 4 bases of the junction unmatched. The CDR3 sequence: CASSERTSGTYEQYF. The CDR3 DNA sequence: TGCGCCAGCAGCGAAAGGACTAGCGGGACCTACGAGCAGTACTTC.

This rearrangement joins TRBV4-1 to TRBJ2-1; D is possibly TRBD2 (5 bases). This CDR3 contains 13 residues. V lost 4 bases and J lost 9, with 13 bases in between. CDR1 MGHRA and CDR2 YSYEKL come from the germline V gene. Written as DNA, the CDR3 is TGCGCCAGCAGCCTTCTCGTAGAGGGTGAGCAGTTCTTC. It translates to CASSLLVEGEQFF.

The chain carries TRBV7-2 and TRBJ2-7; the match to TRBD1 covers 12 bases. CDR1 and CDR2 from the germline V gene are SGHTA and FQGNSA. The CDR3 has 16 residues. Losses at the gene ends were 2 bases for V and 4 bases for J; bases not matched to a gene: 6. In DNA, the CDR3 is TGTGCCAGCAGCTTAACCGGGACAGGGGGCTGGTACGAGCAGTACTTC. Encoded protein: CASSLTGTGGWYEQYF.

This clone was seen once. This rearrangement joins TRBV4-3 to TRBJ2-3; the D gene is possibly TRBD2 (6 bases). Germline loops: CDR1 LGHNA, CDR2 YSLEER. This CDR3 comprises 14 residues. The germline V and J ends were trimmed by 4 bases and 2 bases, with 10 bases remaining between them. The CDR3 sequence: CASSLRTNTDTQYF. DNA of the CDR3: TGCGCCAGCAGCCTTCGGACTAACACAGATACGCAGTATTTT.

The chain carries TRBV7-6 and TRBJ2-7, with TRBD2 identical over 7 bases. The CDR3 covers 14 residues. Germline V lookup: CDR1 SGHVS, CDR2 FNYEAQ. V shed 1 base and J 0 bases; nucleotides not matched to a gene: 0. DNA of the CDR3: TGTGCCAGCAGCTTAGGCGGGGGCTCCTACGAGCAGTACTTC. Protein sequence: CASSLGGGSYEQYF.

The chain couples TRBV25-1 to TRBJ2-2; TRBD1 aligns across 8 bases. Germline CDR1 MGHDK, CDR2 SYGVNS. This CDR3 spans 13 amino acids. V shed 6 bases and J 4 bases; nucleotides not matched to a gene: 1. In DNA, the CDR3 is TGTGCCAGCAGAGGGACAGGCACCGGGGAGCTGTTTTTT. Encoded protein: CASRGTGTGELFF.

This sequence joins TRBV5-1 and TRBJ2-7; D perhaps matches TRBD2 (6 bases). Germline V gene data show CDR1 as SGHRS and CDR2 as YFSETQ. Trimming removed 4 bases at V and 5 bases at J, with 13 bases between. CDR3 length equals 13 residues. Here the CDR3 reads CASSLSWGDEQYF. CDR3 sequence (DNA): TGCGCCAGCAGCCTATCTTGGGGGGACGAGCAGTACTTC.

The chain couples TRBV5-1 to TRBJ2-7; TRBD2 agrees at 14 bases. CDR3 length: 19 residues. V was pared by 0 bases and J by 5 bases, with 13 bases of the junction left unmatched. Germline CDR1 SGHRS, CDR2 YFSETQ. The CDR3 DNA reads TGCGCCAGCAGCTTGGCCCGGGGACTAGCGGGAGTAAGTCCGAACGAGCAGTACTTC. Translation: CASSLARGLAGVSPNEQYF.

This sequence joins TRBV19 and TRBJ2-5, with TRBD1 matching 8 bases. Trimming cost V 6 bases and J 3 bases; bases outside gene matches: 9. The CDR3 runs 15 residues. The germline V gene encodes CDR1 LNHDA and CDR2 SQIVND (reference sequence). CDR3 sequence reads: CASRPRTGKKETQYF. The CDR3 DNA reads TGTGCCAGTAGACCCAGGACAGGGAAAAAAGAGACCCAGTACTTC.

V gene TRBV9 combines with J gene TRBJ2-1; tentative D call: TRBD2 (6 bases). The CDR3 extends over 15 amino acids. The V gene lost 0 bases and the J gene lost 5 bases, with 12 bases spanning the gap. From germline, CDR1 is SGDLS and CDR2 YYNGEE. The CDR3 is CASSVERENNNEQFF. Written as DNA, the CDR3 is TGTGCCAGCAGCGTAGAACGGGAGAATAACAATGAGCAGTTCTTC.

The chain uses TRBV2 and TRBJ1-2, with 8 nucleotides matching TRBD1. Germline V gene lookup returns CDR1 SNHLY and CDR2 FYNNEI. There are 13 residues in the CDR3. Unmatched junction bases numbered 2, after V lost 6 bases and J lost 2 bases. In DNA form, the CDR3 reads TGTGCCAGCAGCCGACAGGGGAACTATGGCTACACCTTC. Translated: CASSRQGNYGYTF.

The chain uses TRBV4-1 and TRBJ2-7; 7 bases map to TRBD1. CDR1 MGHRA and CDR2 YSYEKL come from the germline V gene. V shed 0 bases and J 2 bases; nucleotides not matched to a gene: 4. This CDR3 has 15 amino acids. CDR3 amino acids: CASSQDPTGAYEQYF. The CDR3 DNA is TGCGCCAGCAGCCAAGATCCTACAGGGGCCTACGAGCAGTACTTC.

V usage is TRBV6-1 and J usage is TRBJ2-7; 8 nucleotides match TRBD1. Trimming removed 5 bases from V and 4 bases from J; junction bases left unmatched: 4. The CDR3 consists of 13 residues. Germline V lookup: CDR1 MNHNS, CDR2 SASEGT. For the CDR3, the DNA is TGTGCCAGCAGTCAGGGGGCCGTGTACGAGCAGTACTTC. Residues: CASSQGAVYEQYF.

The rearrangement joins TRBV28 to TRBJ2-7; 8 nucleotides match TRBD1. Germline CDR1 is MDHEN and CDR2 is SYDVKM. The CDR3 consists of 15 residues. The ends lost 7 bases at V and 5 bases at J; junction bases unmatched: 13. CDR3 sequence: CASNLSGGRINEQYF. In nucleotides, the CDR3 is TGTGCCAGCAACCTCTCAGGGGGCAGAATTAACGAGCAGTACTTC.

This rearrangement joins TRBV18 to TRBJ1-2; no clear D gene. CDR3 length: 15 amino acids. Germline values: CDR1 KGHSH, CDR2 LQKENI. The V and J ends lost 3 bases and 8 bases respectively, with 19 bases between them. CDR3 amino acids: CASSPVDTVSPGYTF. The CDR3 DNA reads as TGTGCCAGCTCACCTGTTGACACTGTTTCGCCGGGCTACACCTTC.

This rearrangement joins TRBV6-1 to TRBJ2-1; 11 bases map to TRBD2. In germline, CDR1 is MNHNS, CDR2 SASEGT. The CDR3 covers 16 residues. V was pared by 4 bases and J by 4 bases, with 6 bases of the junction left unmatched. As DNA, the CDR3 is TGTGCCAGCAGTGGTATACTAGCGGGGGCATACAATGAGCAGTTCTTC. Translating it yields CASSGILAGAYNEQFF.

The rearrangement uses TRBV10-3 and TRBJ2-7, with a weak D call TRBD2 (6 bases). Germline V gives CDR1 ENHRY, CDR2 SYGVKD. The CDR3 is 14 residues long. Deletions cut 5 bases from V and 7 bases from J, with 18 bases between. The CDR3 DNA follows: TGTGCCATCAGTACCGGGACTGACCGTTGGGAGCAGTACTTC. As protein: CAISTGTDRWEQYF.

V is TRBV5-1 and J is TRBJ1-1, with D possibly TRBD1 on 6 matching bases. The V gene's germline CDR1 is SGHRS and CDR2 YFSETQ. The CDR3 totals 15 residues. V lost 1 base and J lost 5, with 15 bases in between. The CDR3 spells CASSLISGASTEAFF. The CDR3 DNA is TGCGCCAGCAGCTTGATATCAGGGGCATCTACTGAAGCTTTCTTT.

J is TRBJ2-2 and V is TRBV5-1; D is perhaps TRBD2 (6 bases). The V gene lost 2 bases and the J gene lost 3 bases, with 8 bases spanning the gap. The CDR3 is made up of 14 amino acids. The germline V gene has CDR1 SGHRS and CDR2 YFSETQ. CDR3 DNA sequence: TGCGCCAGCAGCTTAACGGGGGACACCGGGGAGCTGTTTTTT. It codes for CASSLTGDTGELFF.

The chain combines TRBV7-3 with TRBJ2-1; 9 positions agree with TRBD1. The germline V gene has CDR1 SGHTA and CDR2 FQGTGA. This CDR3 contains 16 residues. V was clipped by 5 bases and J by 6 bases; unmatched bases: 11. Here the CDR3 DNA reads TGTGCCAGCAGCCCCCGGGACAGGGTTCTGGGCAATGAGCAGTTCTTC. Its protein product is CASSPRDRVLGNEQFF.

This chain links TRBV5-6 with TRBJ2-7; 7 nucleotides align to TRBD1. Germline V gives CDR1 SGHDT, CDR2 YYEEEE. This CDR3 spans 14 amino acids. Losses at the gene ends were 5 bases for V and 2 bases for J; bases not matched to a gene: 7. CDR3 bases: TGTGCCAGCAGACGGACAGGACGCGCCTACGAGCAGTACTTC. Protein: CASRRTGRAYEQYF.

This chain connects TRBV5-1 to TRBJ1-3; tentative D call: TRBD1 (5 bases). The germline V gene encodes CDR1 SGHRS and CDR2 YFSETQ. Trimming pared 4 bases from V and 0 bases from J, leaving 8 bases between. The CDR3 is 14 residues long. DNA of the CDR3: TGCGCCAGCAGCGAGACAGTCTCTGGAAACACCATATATTTT. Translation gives CASSETVSGNTIYF. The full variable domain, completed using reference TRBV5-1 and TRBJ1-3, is KAGVTQTPRYLIKTRGQQVTLSCSPISGHRSVSWYQQTPGQGLQFLFEYFSETQRNKGNFPGRFSGRQFSNSRSEMNVSTLELGDSALYLCASSETVSGNTIYFGEGSWLTVV.

CDR3 residues: CASSTASTGGDYNEQFF. CDR3 nucleotides: TGTGCCAGCAGTACCGCCTCTACAGGGGGGGACTACAATGAGCAGTTCTTC. The rearrangement uses TRBV28 and TRBJ2-1; TRBD1 is a possible D gene (8 bases). Germline V CDR1 and CDR2: MDHEN, SYDVKM. Trimming shortened V by 5 bases and J by 3 bases, and 20 bases separated the two germline ends. This CDR3 has 17 residues.

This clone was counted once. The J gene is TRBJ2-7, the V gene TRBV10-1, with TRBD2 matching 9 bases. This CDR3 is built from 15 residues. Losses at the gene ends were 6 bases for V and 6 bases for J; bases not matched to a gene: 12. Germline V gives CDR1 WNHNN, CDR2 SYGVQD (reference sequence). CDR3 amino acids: CASSDRNSGSLEQYF. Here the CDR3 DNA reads TGCGCCAGCAGCGACCGTAATAGCGGGAGCCTCGAGCAGTACTTC.

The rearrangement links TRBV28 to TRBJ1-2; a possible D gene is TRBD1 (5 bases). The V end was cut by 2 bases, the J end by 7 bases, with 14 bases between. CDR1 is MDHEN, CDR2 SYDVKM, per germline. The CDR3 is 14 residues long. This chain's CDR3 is CASSLQLGVGGYTF. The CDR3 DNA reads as TGTGCCAGCAGTTTACAGCTAGGGGTGGGTGGCTACACCTTC.

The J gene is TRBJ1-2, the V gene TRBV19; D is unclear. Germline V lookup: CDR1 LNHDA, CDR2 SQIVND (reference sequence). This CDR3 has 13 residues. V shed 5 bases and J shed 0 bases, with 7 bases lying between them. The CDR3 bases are TGTGCCAGTAGTGGCACCGCTAACTATGGCTACACCTTC. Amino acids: CASSGTANYGYTF. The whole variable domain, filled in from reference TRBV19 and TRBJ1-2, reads DGGITQSPKYLFRKEGQNVTLSCEQNLNHDAMYWYRQDPGQGLRLIYYSQIVNDFQKGDIAEGYSVSREKKESFPLTVTSAQKNPTAFYLCASSGTANYGYTFGSGTRLTVV.

The CDR3 nucleotides are TGCGCCAGCAGCTCTTTCGGCGAGCAGGGTAGCTCTGGGGCCAACGTCCTGACTTTC. This sequence encodes CASSSFGEQGSSGANVLTF. The chain has TRBV5-1 and TRBJ2-6, with a tentative D call TRBD1 (5 bases). Germline V gene lookup returns CDR1 SGHRS and CDR2 YFSETQ. Trimming left V 3 bases short and J 0 bases short, with 19 bases between. The CDR3 totals 19 residues.

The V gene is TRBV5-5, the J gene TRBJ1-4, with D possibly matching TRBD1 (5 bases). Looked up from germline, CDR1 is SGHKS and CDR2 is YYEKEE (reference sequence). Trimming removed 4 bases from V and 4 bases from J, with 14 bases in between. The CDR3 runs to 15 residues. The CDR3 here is CASSLSTGDNEKLFF. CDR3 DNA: TGTGCCAGCAGCCTATCTACAGGAGATAATGAAAAACTGTTTTTT.

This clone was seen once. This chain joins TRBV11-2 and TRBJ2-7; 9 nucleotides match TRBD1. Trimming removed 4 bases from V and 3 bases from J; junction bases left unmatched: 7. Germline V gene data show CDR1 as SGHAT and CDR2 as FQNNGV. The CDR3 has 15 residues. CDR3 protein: CASSSHGTGLYEQYF. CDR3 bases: TGTGCCAGCAGCTCCCACGGGACAGGGCTCTACGAGCAGTACTTC.